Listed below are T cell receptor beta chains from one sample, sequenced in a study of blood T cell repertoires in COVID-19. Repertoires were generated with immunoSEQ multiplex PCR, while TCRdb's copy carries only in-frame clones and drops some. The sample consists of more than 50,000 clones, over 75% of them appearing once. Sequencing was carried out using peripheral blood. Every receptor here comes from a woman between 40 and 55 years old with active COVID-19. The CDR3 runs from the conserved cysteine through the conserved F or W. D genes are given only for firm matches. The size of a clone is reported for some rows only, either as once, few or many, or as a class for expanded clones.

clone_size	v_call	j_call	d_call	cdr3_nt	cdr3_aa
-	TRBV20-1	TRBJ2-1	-	TGCAGTGCTAGTATGATATCGGGGGTTGGGAATGAGCAGTTCTTC	CSASMISGVGNEQFF
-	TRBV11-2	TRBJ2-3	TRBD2	TGTGCCAGCAGCTTAGATTTGCTAGCGGGGTTCAGCCAATCCGAAGATACGCAGTATTTT	CASSLDLLAGFSQSEDTQYF
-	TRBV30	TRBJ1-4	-	TGTGCCTGGAGTTCAGAGACCGCGGGAAAACTGTTTTTT	CAWSSETAGKLFF
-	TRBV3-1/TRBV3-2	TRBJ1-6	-	TGTGCCAGCAGCCCATGGGACATCTCCTCCTATAATTCACCCCTCCACTTT	CASSPWDISSYNSPLHF
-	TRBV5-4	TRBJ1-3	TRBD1	TGTGCCAGCAGCCTGGGCGGGACAGCTGGAAACACCATATATTTT	CASSLGGTAGNTIYF
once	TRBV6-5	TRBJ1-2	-	TGTGCCAGGGGATTTGGGGGGGGCGAGAACTATGGCTACACCTTC	CARGFGGGENYGYTF
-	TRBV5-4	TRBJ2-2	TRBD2	TGTGCCAGCAGCCATGGGCTAAGCGGGGGTAGGGCCGGGGAGCTGTTTTTT	CASSHGLSGGRAGELFF
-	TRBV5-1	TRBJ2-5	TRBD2	TGCGCCAGCAGCGTGGTGGAAGCGGGGGCCAGAAACTTC	CASSVVEAGARNF
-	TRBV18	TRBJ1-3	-	TGTGCCAGCTCACCACCGGACAGAAACACCATATATTTT	CASSPPDRNTIYF
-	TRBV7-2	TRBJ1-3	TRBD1	TGTGCCAGCAGCCCGACAGGGTTAAGAAACACCATATATTTT	CASSPTGLRNTIYF
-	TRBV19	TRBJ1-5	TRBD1	TGTGCCAGTAGTCCCGGGACAGGGGATTCTCAGCCCCAGCATTTT	CASSPGTGDSQPQHF
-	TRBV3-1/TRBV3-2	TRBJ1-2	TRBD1	TGTGCCAGCAGCCAACCTCCTGGGACAGACACTAACTATGGCTACACCTTC	CASSQPPGTDTNYGYTF
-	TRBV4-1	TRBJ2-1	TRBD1	TGCGCCAGCAGGTCGGGACAGGGGGCCTACAATGAGCAGTTCTTC	CASRSGQGAYNEQFF
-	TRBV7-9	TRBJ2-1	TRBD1	TGTGCCAGCAGCTTAAATGTGGGGACAGTCGACAATGAGCAGTTCTTC	CASSLNVGTVDNEQFF
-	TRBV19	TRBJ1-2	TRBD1	TGTGCCAGTAGGAGACCGGGACAGGGGGTTTATGGCTACACCTTC	CASRRPGQGVYGYTF
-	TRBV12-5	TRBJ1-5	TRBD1	TGTGCTAGTGGTTTGGTACTCGGACAGGGGAGACTATGGGTTCGCAATCAGCCCCAGCATTTT	CASGLVLGQGRLWVRNQPQHF
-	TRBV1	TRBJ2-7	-	TGCACCAGCAGCTCCCGCGGACTAGCGGGGGGGTCCTACGAGCAGTACTTC	CTSSSRGLAGGSYEQYF
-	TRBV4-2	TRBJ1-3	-	TGTGCCAGCAGCCCCGGGGGAGTCTCTGGAAACACCATATATTTT	CASSPGGVSGNTIYF
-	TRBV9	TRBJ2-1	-	TGTGCCAGCAGCGGGGGACTAGGGGGCGTCTACAATGAGCAGTTCTTC	CASSGGLGGVYNEQFF
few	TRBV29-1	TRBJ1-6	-	TGCAGCGTTAGACAGGAAATTAATTCACCCCTCCACTTT	CSVRQEINSPLHF
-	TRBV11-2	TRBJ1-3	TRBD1	TGTGCCAGCAGCTCCATTAGTGGGACAGGGTCCCACACCATATATTTT	CASSSISGTGSHTIYF
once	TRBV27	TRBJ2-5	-	TGTGCCAGCAGTCACAGAGAGACCCAGTACTTC	CASSHRETQYF
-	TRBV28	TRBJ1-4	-	TGTGCCAGCAGTACCCGAGGGGGTCCGGAAAAACTGTTTTTT	CASSTRGGPEKLFF
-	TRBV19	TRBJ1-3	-	TGTGCCAGTAGTATAGGTGGCATGGTGTCTGGAAACACCATATATTTT	CASSIGGMVSGNTIYF
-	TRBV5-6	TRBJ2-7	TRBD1	TGTGCCAGCAGCTTGGGCAGGGGGCTGACCTACGAGCAGTACTTC	CASSLGRGLTYEQYF
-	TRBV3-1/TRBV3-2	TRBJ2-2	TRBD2	TGTGCCAGCCGGGGGGGCCTCACCGGGGAGCTGTTTTTT	CASRGGLTGELFF
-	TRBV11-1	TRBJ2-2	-	TGTGCCAGCTCGGGATCGTCGAACACCGGGGAGCTGTTTTTT	CASSGSSNTGELFF
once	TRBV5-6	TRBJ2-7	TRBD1	TGTGCCAGCAGCCCCCCAGGGGGCTGGTCCTACGAGCAGTACTTC	CASSPPGGWSYEQYF
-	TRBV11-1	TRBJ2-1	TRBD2	TGTGCCAGCAGAGCTAGACTAGCGGGGAACAATGAGCAGTTCTTC	CASRARLAGNNEQFF
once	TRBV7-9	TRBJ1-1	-	TGTGCCAGCAGCCCCGTACGACAGAGAGTTGAAGCTTTCTTT	CASSPVRQRVEAFF
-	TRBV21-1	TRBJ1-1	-	TGTGCCAGCAGCAAAGTATGGTCCGGTTGCACTGAAGCTTTCTTT	CASSKVWSGCTEAFF
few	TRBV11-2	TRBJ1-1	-	TGTGCCAGCAGCTTGCGAAGGAGCACTGAAGCTTTCTTT	CASSLRRSTEAFF
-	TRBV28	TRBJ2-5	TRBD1	TGTGCCAGCAGTGGGGCCAGGGGGCTTGAGACCCAGTACTTC	CASSGARGLETQYF
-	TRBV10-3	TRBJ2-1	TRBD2	TGTGCCATCAGTGGACAGGTACCGGGACTAGCGTATGAGCAGTTCTTC	CAISGQVPGLAYEQFF
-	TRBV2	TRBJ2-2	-	TGTGCCAGCAGTTCCCGACAAAGAAACACCGGGGAGCTGTTTTTT	CASSSRQRNTGELFF
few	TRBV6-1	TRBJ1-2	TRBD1	TGTGCCAGCAGTGAATACTCCGGGACAGGGGGCGCGGATGGCTACACCTTC	CASSEYSGTGGADGYTF
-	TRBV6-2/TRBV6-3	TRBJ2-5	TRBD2	TGTGCCAGCAGTTACTCGACTAGCGGGGGTTTGCAAGAGACCCAGTACTTC	CASSYSTSGGLQETQYF
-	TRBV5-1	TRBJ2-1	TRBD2	TGCGCCAGCAGCTTGGTTCCTAGCGGGGGACGGAATGAGCAGTTCTTC	CASSLVPSGGRNEQFF
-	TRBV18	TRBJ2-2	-	TGTGCCAGCTCACCGCAAACCGAGGGTGGGGAGCTGTTTTTT	CASSPQTEGGELFF
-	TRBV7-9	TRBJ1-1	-	TGTGCCAGCAGCTCCCGACAGAACATGAACACTGAAGCTTTCTTT	CASSSRQNMNTEAFF
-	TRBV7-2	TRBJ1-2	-	TGTGCCAGCAGCCAGATGAACTATGGCTACACCTTC	CASSQMNYGYTF
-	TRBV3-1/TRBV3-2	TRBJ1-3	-	TGTGCCAGCAGCCAAGTACGGGGGGCTGGAAACACCATATATTTT	CASSQVRGAGNTIYF
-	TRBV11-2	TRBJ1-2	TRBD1	TGTGCCAGCAACCTCGGGACAGATACAGATGGCTACACCTTC	CASNLGTDTDGYTF
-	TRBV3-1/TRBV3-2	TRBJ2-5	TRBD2	TGTGCCAGCAGCCAATTCAACTCTCCTAGCGGCCAAGAGACCCAGTACTTC	CASSQFNSPSGQETQYF
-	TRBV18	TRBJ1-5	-	TGTGCCAGCTCACCATTCCGGGAAGGGACTTCTCAGCCCCAGCATTTT	CASSPFREGTSQPQHF
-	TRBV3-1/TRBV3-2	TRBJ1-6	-	TGTGCCAGCAGTGAGGTCTGGGGGGGCGATTCACCCCTCCACTTT	CASSEVWGGDSPLHF
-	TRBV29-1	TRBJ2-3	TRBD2	TGCAGCGTTGAAGCCAGCGGGGGGGCGAGGAGCACAGATACGCAGTATTTT	CSVEASGGARSTDTQYF
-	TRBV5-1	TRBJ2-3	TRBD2	TGCGCCAGCAAGAGCGGGGGCCGCAAAACCCGCACAGATACGCAGTATTTT	CASKSGGRKTRTDTQYF